These 15 T cell receptor beta chains originate from one sample sequenced in a study of cytomegalovirus exposure and HLA in healthy donors. The study ran its PCR with 60 Vbeta and 13 Jbeta primers. Sequencing was performed with immunoSEQ multiplex PCR; in TCRdb, only in-frame clones are kept and a portion is missing. In the table there are around 150,000 clones, about 80% of which are singletons. Sequenced: PBMCs. The receptors were sampled from a young man in good health and CMV-seropositive.

V gene TRBV6-1 combines with J gene TRBJ1-5; tentative D call: TRBD1 (5 bases). V shed 5 bases and J shed 6 bases, with 17 bases lying between them. This CDR3 contains 15 residues. Germline V gene data show CDR1 as MNHNS and CDR2 as SASEGT. The CDR3 sequence is CASSSGREVGQPQHF. The CDR3 bases are TGTGCCAGCAGTTCCGGCAGGGAGGTAGGTCAGCCCCAGCATTTT.

The V and J genes are TRBV7-9 and TRBJ1-1, with D unresolved. Trimming removed 3 bases at V and 4 bases at J, with 6 bases between. The CDR3 has 12 residues. Germline lookup yields CDR1 SEHNR and CDR2 FQNEAQ (reference sequence). The CDR3 DNA sequence: TGTGCCAGCAGCTTGCTGAGCACTGAAGCTTTCTTT. It translates to CASSLLSTEAFF.

This clone showed up just a few times. The chain employs TRBV19 and TRBJ1-5; unclear D gene. The V gene's germline CDR1 is LNHDA and CDR2 SQIVND (reference sequence). The CDR3 consists of 12 residues. V lost 5 bases and J 9 bases, leaving 11 bases between the germline ends. CDR3 coding DNA: TGTGCCAGTAGTCCCCCCCCCTGGCCCCAGCATTTT. Protein product: CASSPPPWPQHF.

This chain links TRBV5-1 with TRBJ2-5; D is uncertain. The end of the DNA aligns better with TRBJ2-7, so the J call may be wrong. CDR3 length: 13 amino acids. Germline V gene data show CDR1 as SGHRS and CDR2 as YFSETQ. CDR3 nucleotide sequence: TGCGCCAGCAGTTCCGACTTGTCCTACGAGCAGTACTTC. It encodes CASSSDLSYEQYF.

The chain joins TRBV19 to TRBJ1-1, with 7 bases identical to TRBD1. V was clipped by 5 bases and J by 6 bases; unmatched bases: 6. There are 13 residues in the CDR3. Germline CDR1 is LNHDA and CDR2 is SQIVND (reference sequence). The CDR3 nucleotides are TGTGCCAGTAGTGATCACAGGGGCGCTGAAGCTTTCTTT. It translates to CASSDHRGAEAFF.

This chain joins TRBV6-1 and TRBJ2-3; TRBD1 matches 8 bases. The V and J ends lost 2 bases and 3 bases, in that order; junction bases with no gene match: 10. The CDR3 is 17 residues long. The germline gives CDR1 MNHNS, CDR2 SASEGT. Written as DNA, the CDR3 is TGTGCCAGCAGTGAAATCCCAGGGGGCAAGGGAACAGATACGCAGTATTTT. Amino acids: CASSEIPGGKGTDTQYF.

The rearrangement uses TRBV6-5 and TRBJ1-2, with 7 bases that match TRBD1. This CDR3 has 14 residues. CDR1 is MNHEY, CDR2 SVGAGI, per germline. V lost 0 bases to trimming and J lost 8 bases; unmatched junction nucleotides: 6. This CDR3 is CASSYSGGRYGYTF. DNA for the CDR3: TGTGCCAGCAGTTACTCAGGGGGCCGCTACGGCTACACCTTC.

The sample holds one count of this clone. Lacking the conserved final phenylalanine or tryptophan, this CDR3 likely reflects a read error. It is unclear where the CDR3 begins or ends on the DNA, so no DNA is shown, and the CDR3 is as TCRdb lists it. The rearrangement uses TRBV30 and TRBJ1-1; TRBD1 is taken as the D call from the table, unchecked against the DNA. The CDR3 spans 11 amino acids, including both terminal residues. Germline lookup yields CDR1 GTSNPN and CDR2 SVGIG (reference sequence). CDR3 protein: CAWSEGQGGSI.

The genes are TRBV7-9 and TRBJ1-3; TRBD1 matches at 8 bases. Germline V lookup: CDR1 SEHNR, CDR2 FQNEAQ (reference sequence). This CDR3 has 16 amino acids. The ends lost 3 bases at V and 0 bases at J; junction bases unmatched: 4. This CDR3 is CASSLAGGDSGNTIYF. CDR3 DNA: TGTGCCAGCAGCTTGGCAGGGGGCGACTCTGGAAACACCATATATTTT.

The sample holds a few counts of this clone. V usage is TRBV6-1 and J usage is TRBJ1-4, with 9 bases matching TRBD1. Germline V gene sequence: CDR1 MNHNS, CDR2 SASEGT. This CDR3 is 13 amino acids long. V shed 10 bases, J shed 6 bases, and the junction held 6 bases outside the gene matches. In DNA form, the CDR3 reads TGTGCCACCGGGACAGGGATGTATGAAAAACTGTTTTTT. It encodes CATGTGMYEKLFF.

This chain links TRBV5-1 with TRBJ1-3; the D is unclear. CDR3 size: 13 residues. V was shortened by 0 bases and J by 4 bases, with 5 bases between the two germline ends. Germline loops: CDR1 SGHRS, CDR2 YFSETQ. The CDR3 here is CASSLGQGNTIYF. CDR3 nucleotides: TGCGCCAGCAGCTTGGGGCAGGGAAACACCATATATTTT.

V gene TRBV5-1 combines with J gene TRBJ2-7; 7 positions agree with TRBD1. After removal of 1 base from V and 3 bases from J, the junction contained 10 bases not matched to a gene. The CDR3 is 16 amino acids. The germline CDR1 and CDR2 sequences are SGHRS and YFSETQ. The CDR3 region is CASSLHFRAGGYEQYF. The CDR3 DNA reads TGCGCCAGCAGCTTGCATTTTAGGGCAGGGGGCTACGAGCAGTACTTC.

This clone has just a few counts. The chain combines TRBV2 with TRBJ2-1; D is uncertain. The CDR3 totals 15 residues. The germline V and J ends were trimmed by 1 base and 0 bases, with 7 bases remaining between them. Germline V CDR1 and CDR2: SNHLY, FYNNEI. The CDR3 loop reads CASSEVFYSYNEQFF. For the CDR3, the DNA is TGTGCCAGCAGTGAAGTGTTCTACTCCTACAATGAGCAGTTCTTC.

V usage is TRBV18 and J usage is TRBJ1-4, with D maybe TRBD1 (5 bases). Between the trimmed V and J ends, which lost 1 base and 7 bases, there was a span of 13 bases. Germline-derived CDR1 and CDR2 are KGHSH and LQKENI. CDR3 length: 15 residues. CDR3 protein: CASSPRLRGSEKLFF. DNA of the CDR3: TGTGCCAGCTCACCACGCTTGCGGGGGAGTGAAAAACTGTTTTTT. Complete variable domain (other parts from reference TRBV18 and TRBJ1-4): NAGVMQNPRHLVRRRGQEARLRCSPMKGHSHVYWYRQLPEEGLKFMVYLQKENIIDESGMPKERFSAEFPKEGPSILRIQQVVRGDSAAYFCASSPRLRGSEKLFFGSGTQLSVL.

In its sample, this clone was seen a few times. The chain recombines TRBV4-3 with TRBJ1-6, with D perhaps TRBD1 (5 bases). The V end was cut by 1 base, the J end by 7 bases, with 11 bases between. The CDR3 consists of 15 residues. Germline CDR1 is LGHNA and CDR2 is YSLEER. The CDR3 region has the DNA TGCGCCAGCAGCCAAGGGGGGGACGGGAATTCACCCCTCCACTTT. It encodes CASSQGGDGNSPLHF.